This entry lists 13 T cell receptor beta chains sequenced from one sample in a study of blood T cell repertoires in COVID-19. The protocol was immunoSEQ multiplex PCR, while the TCRdb copy is restricted to in-frame clones and leaves out a portion. Of some 260,000 clones in the sample, 88% were seen once. Sequencing input: peripheral blood. The origin of the receptors is a woman aged 40 to 49 who had recovered from COVID-19.

The J gene is TRBJ2-5, the V gene TRBV18, with D possibly being TRBD1 (6 bases). Per germline, CDR1 KGHSH and CDR2 LQKENI. The CDR3 extends over 14 amino acids. V was trimmed by 5 bases and J by 4 bases, leaving 14 bases between them. DNA for the CDR3: TGTGCCAGCTCAGCCGGGACACCAACAGAGACCCAGTACTTC. Translating it yields CASSAGTPTETQYF.

The chain has TRBV7-3 and TRBJ2-1; 10 bases agree with TRBD2. CDR1 and CDR2 from the germline V gene are SGHTA and FQGTGA. Losses at the gene ends were 5 bases for V and 6 bases for J; bases not matched to a gene: 7. CDR3 length: 15 residues. The CDR3 coding sequence is TGTGCCAGCAGCCCTAGCGGGGGCGCAGGCAATGAGCAGTTCTTC. Amino acids: CASSPSGGAGNEQFF.

The chain combines TRBV6-5 with TRBJ1-6; TRBD1 aligns across 7 bases. The CDR3 has 16 residues. With 2 bases clipped from V and 7 bases from J, the junction kept 8 bases outside the gene matches. Germline V gives CDR1 MNHEY, CDR2 SVGAGI. CDR3 region: CASSYTYRGPNSPLHF. CDR3 bases: TGTGCCAGCAGTTACACCTACAGGGGCCCCAATTCACCCCTCCACTTT.

In this sample, this clone turned up a few times. J is TRBJ2-3 and V is TRBV4-3; possible D gene TRBD2, 5 bases. The length of the CDR3 is 15 residues. V lost 3 bases, J lost 1 base, and 11 bases lay in between. Per germline, CDR1 LGHNA and CDR2 YSLEER. DNA of the CDR3: TGCGCCAGCAGCCAGAGGGCCGCAGGCACAGATACGCAGTATTTT. Its translation: CASSQRAAGTDTQYF.

The chain is built from TRBV7-9 and TRBJ1-1, with D perhaps TRBD1 (5 bases). CDR3 length: 13 residues. V shed 2 bases and J shed 4 bases, with 8 bases lying between them. Germline lookup yields CDR1 SEHNR and CDR2 FQNEAQ (reference sequence). The DNA of the CDR3 is TGTGCCAGCAGCTTACCCGGGGGCACTGAAGCTTTCTTT. Translated: CASSLPGGTEAFF.

J is TRBJ2-1 and V is TRBV7-2; a weak D match, TRBD2 (5 bases). The germline CDR1 and CDR2 sequences are SGHTA and FQGNSA. V was shortened by 5 bases and J by 10 bases, with 9 bases between the two germline ends. CDR3 length equals 11 residues. DNA of the CDR3: TGTGCCAGCAGCGGACGAGGGGAGCAGTTCTTC. The encoded protein is CASSGRGEQFF.

V is TRBV5-1 and J is TRBJ2-1, with 8 bases that match TRBD2. CDR1 and CDR2 from the germline V gene are SGHRS and YFSETQ. CDR3 length: 16 amino acids. The V segment lost 4 bases and the J segment 2 bases; nucleotides outside the gene matches: 8. CDR3 sequence (DNA): TGCGCCAGCAGCCCGACTAGCGCTACAACCTACAATGAGCAGTTCTTC. Translated, it gives CASSPTSATTYNEQFF.

Of note for this clone: The junction departs from germline at one end; a sequencing error may be responsible. The chain links TRBV19 to TRBJ1-2; D gene unclear. Germline CDR1 reads LNHDA; CDR2 reads SQIVND (reference sequence). The CDR3 spans 14 residues. CDR3: CASHPGQVIFGIWF. In nucleotides, the CDR3 is TGTGCCAGCCACCCGGGCCAGGTTATATTCGGGATCTGGTTC.

The rearrangement links TRBV18 to TRBJ1-1; perhaps TRBD1 as D (6 bases). V was cut by 0 bases and J by 7 bases, with 15 bases left in between. CDR1 is KGHSH, CDR2 LQKENI, per germline. This CDR3 has 15 amino acids. Written as DNA, the CDR3 is TGTGCCAGCTCACCACCCGGTGGGGGGGGCTTTGAAGCTTTCTTT. This sequence encodes CASSPPGGGGFEAFF.

Worth noting for this clone: The same CDR3 can be traced to other DNA sequences in this sample. The chain links TRBV7-2 to TRBJ1-1; the D gene is possibly TRBD1 (6 bases). CDR1 and CDR2 from the germline V gene are SGHTA and FQGNSA. The CDR3 is 15 residues long. Trimming removed 1 base at V and 2 bases at J, with 11 bases between. The CDR3: CASSLVGGPNTEAFF. CDR3 bases: TGTGCCAGCAGCTTAGTGGGGGGGCCCAACACTGAAGCTTTCTTT.

The chain recombines TRBV7-2 with TRBJ2-7, with D perhaps TRBD1 (6 bases). Trimming removed 2 bases at V and 2 bases at J, with 22 bases between. Germline V gene data show CDR1 as SGHTA and CDR2 as FQGNSA. CDR3 size: 18 residues. CDR3 amino acids: CASSLRRILGGPPYEQYF. The CDR3, as DNA: TGTGCCAGCAGCTTAAGGCGGATCTTAGGGGGACCCCCCTACGAGCAGTACTTC. The full variable domain, in which reference TRBV7-2 and TRBJ2-7 provide the parts outside the CDR3, is GAGVSQSPSNKVTEKGKDVELRCDPISGHTALYWYRQSLGQGLEFLIYFQGNSAPDKSGLPSDRFSAERTGGSVSTLTIQRTQQEDSAVYLCASSLRRILGGPPYEQYFGPGTRLTVT.

The chain uses TRBV3-1 (or the pseudogene TRBV3-2) and TRBJ1-4, with TRBD1 matching over 8 bases. V was clipped by 3 bases and J by 2 bases; unmatched bases: 8. The CDR3 totals 17 residues. The germline gives CDR1 LGHDT, CDR2 YNNKEL (reference sequence). This CDR3 is CASSHPGQGRTNEKLFF. In DNA form, the CDR3 reads TGTGCCAGCAGCCATCCAGGACAGGGCCGGACTAATGAAAAACTGTTTTTT.

The chain recombines TRBV2 with TRBJ2-7, with TRBD2 matching over 12 bases. Germline CDR1 is SNHLY and CDR2 is FYNNEI. V gave up 6 bases and J gave up 3 bases; unmatched junction bases: 6. The CDR3 runs 15 residues. CDR3: CASSPEGLAGYEQYF. In DNA form, the CDR3 reads TGTGCCAGCAGCCCCGAGGGACTAGCGGGCTACGAGCAGTACTTC.